This T cell receptor beta chain came from a study of T cells in Graves' hyperthyroidism and ophthalmopathy. Study results and limitations: Most expanded thyroid clonotypes above 0.001 also appeared in blood.

The CDR3 consists of 14 residues. CDR1 is KGHDR and CDR2 is SFDVKD in the germline V gene. V lost 4 bases, J lost 8 bases, and 13 bases lay in between. This clonotype was recorded only once. The antigen remains undetermined. For Graves' hyperthyroidism to be stable, ophthalmopathy could not progress within 18 months. Participants, patients aged 18 to 65, had newly diagnosed hyperthyroidism with a duration under 2 months. The investigators amplified TCR beta CDR3 regions from RNA transcripts. The HTBI primer set was used in a first-round RT-PCR of the TCR CDR3. TCRdb processed the multiplex PCR reads anew with MiXCR; each CDR3 protein has one entry. The sample lists approximately 610,000 distinct CDR3 sequences; 16% were seen once.

The TCR comes from a woman in her late teens or twenties with Graves' hyperthyroidism. Source material: blood. This chain joins TRBV24-1 and TRBJ1-4, with D perhaps matching TRBD1 (5 bases). The CDR3 coding sequence is TGTGCCACCAGTGACCCCTTAGACAGAGAAAAACTGTTTTTT. It encodes CATSDPLDREKLFF.